This entry lists 7 T cell receptor beta chains sequenced from one sample in a study of regulatory T cells in long-lasting Graves disease (TCRdb year 2021). This sample's time point label indicates: newly diagnosed GD, antithyroid drugs for less than 3 months. RNA was extracted from PBMCs in TRIzol for both TCR sequencing and RNA sequencing. The protocol used for the library was multiplex PCR. Reads for this sample came from an Illumina HiSeq 4000. TCR beta libraries were built with iRepertoire HTBI primers and Arm-PCR amplification of CDR3 regions. TCRdb itself trimmed the public reads at Q25 with fastp, ran MiXCR and retained productive beta chains. Here each entry gathers all rows of one CDR3 protein and keeps the most common genes and DNA. This sample holds about 620,000 distinct CDR3 sequences; about 15% were observed only once. The top ten hold around 19% of the sample. This sample also belongs to another study, concerning T cells in Graves' hyperthyroidism and ophthalmopathy.

The sample in question was peripheral blood mononuclear cells (PBMCs), obtained at new diagnosis, from a patient treated with antithyroid drugs. The receptors shown here come from a woman aged 25 to 39 with Graves disease. Donor details come from another sample of the same person, matched by shared clones.

This chain links TRBV30 with TRBJ1-1; D is undetermined. Trimming pared 0 bases from V and 7 bases from J, leaving 15 bases between. This CDR3 contains 14 residues. Germline CDR1 reads GTSNPN; CDR2 reads SVGIG (reference sequence). The CDR3 DNA is TGTGCCTGGAGTGTAGGAACCGGGTCGTATGAAGCTTTCTTT. This translates into CAWSVGTGSYEAFF.

The chain carries TRBV13 and TRBJ2-5, with 12 bases fitting TRBD1. Germline CDR1 reads PRHDT; CDR2 reads FYEKMQ (reference sequence). The J segment lost 3 bases and the V segment lost 4 bases, leaving 9 bases of the junction unmatched. The CDR3 totals 17 residues. The chain's CDR3 is CASSSRSGQGAEETQYF. DNA for the CDR3: TGTGCCAGCAGCTCAAGGTCGGGACAGGGGGCAGAAGAGACCCAGTACTTC.

Only a few counts were recorded for this clonotype. The chain has TRBV6-1 and TRBJ1-3; 7 bases match TRBD1. The CDR3 is made up of 14 amino acids. Trimming removed 6 bases from V and 3 bases from J; junction bases left unmatched: 5. Germline CDR1 is MNHNS and CDR2 is SASEGT. Here the CDR3 DNA reads TGTGCCAGCAGCAAAGACAGGGTTGGAAACACCATATATTTT. It is translated as CASSKDRVGNTIYF.

This clonotype was observed many times. The chain links TRBV28 to TRBJ2-3; the D gene is possibly TRBD1 (5 bases). Germline CDR1 MDHEN, CDR2 SYDVKM. V lost 0 bases and J 4 bases, leaving 14 bases between the germline ends. The CDR3 runs to 16 residues. The CDR3 sequence: CASSLWSQGRPDTQYF. Here the CDR3 DNA reads TGTGCCAGCAGTTTATGGTCCCAGGGTCGTCCAGATACGCAGTATTTT. Looking up the rest from reference TRBV28 and TRBJ2-3 gives the full variable domain: DVKVTQSSRYLVKRTGEKVFLECVQDMDHENMFWYRQDPGLGLRLIYFSYDVKMKEKGDIPEGYSVSREKKERFSLILESASTNQTSMYLCASSLWSQGRPDTQYFGPGTRLTVL.

This clonotype was recorded a few times. The rearrangement links TRBV4-1 to TRBJ2-2; TRBD2 agrees at 7 bases. The CDR3 has 14 residues. CDR1 MGHRA and CDR2 YSYEKL come from the germline V gene. V dropped 1 base and J dropped 5; count of bases not matched to a gene: 1. CDR3 sequence reads: CASSQGTRTGELFF. CDR3 DNA sequence: TGCGCCAGCAGCCAAGGGACTAGGACCGGGGAGCTGTTTTTT.

The sample holds many counts of this clonotype. The chain links TRBV28 to TRBJ2-7; TRBD1 agrees at 9 bases. V trimming: 6 bases; J trimming: 3 bases; junction bases outside the gene matches: 18. The CDR3 covers 18 residues. Germline V CDR1 and CDR2: MDHEN, SYDVKM. CDR3 nucleotide sequence: TGTGCCAGCAGGCCTGGACAGGGGTGGACGTACCAAGACTACGAGCAGTACTTC. It yields the protein CASRPGQGWTYQDYEQYF.

This clonotype was counted at least ten times. The chain uses TRBV15 and TRBJ1-5, with D perhaps matching TRBD1 (5 bases). Germline V gives CDR1 LNHNV, CDR2 YYDKDF (reference sequence). The CDR3 sequence is 14 residues long. V shed 5 bases and J shed 6 bases, with 14 bases lying between them. The CDR3 DNA reads as TGTGCCACCAGCGTCCGCAGGGTTGGTCAGCCCCAGCATTTT. Residues: CATSVRRVGQPQHF.